This T cell receptor (beta chain) emerged from a study of T cells in localized non-small cell lung cancer. The protocol was immunoSEQ multiplex PCR, while the TCRdb copy is restricted to in-frame clones and leaves out a portion. The sample gives approximately 54,000 clones, roughly four fifths of which show up once; just under 20% is in the top ten. Trimming cost V 4 bases and J 0 bases; bases outside gene matches: 5. The germline V gene encodes CDR1 SGHDN and CDR2 FVKESK. This CDR3 is 16 amino acids long. The sequencing used peripheral blood, collected before any cancer treatment. The TCR originated in a female donor at least 60 years old with stage II squamous cell lung carcinoma. This rearrangement joins TRBV14 to TRBJ1-4; 7 nucleotides align to TRBD1. CDR3 residues: CASSRRQGATNEKLFF. Written as DNA, the CDR3 is TGTGCCAGCAGCCGAAGACAGGGCGCAACTAATGAAAAACTGTTTTTT.